One sample yielded the 21 T cell receptor beta chains listed below, sequenced in a study of blood T cell repertoires in COVID-19. Profiling relied on immunoSEQ multiplex PCR, and the TCRdb table lists in-frame clones only, not all of them. This sample has 250,000 or so clones; around 89% occur once, and the top ten carry 8.8%. The material sequenced was PBMCs or T cells enriched from blood (not recorded which). The receptors derive from a man aged 35-49 years who had recovered from COVID-19.

The rearrangement links TRBV7-2 to TRBJ2-5, with 7 bases lining up with TRBD2. The CDR3 spans 15 residues. The J segment lost 1 base and the V segment lost 0 bases, leaving 2 bases of the junction unmatched. Germline CDR1 and CDR2: SGHTA and FQGNSA. The CDR3 DNA reads TGTGCCAGCAGCTTAGCCCTAGCGGTCCAAGAGACCCAGTACTTC. Translation: CASSLALAVQETQYF. Variable domain in full (rest from reference TRBV7-2 and TRBJ2-5): GAGVSQSPSNKVTEKGKDVELRCDPISGHTALYWYRQSLGQGLEFLIYFQGNSAPDKSGLPSDRFSAERTGGSVSTLTIQRTQQEDSAVYLCASSLALAVQETQYFGPGTRLLVL.

This chain connects TRBV7-2 to TRBJ1-2; weak D call: TRBD1 (5 bases). There are 16 residues in the CDR3. Germline CDR1 and CDR2: SGHTA and FQGNSA. V was pared by 2 bases and J by 1 base, with 14 bases between. Here the CDR3 reads CASSLRDGGFNYGYTF. The CDR3, as DNA: TGTGCCAGCAGCTTACGCGACGGGGGGTTTAACTATGGCTACACCTTC.

The J gene is TRBJ1-1, the V gene TRBV9; possibly TRBD1 for D (5 bases). Germline V CDR1 and CDR2: SGDLS, YYNGEE. Trimming pared 4 bases from V and 4 bases from J, leaving 11 bases between. This CDR3 has 13 residues. The CDR3 DNA reads as TGTGCCAGCAGCTCAGACAGAGCCACTGAAGCTTTCTTT. Translated, it gives CASSSDRATEAFF.

This clone was observed at least ten times. This chain uses TRBV6-2 or TRBV6-3 with TRBJ1-2, with D possibly matching TRBD1 (6 bases). There are 14 residues in the CDR3. In germline, CDR1 is MNHEY, CDR2 SVGEGT. V lost 5 bases and J lost 4, with 14 bases in between. CDR3 DNA sequence: TGTGCCAGCAGTCCGGACAGTAACTCCTATGGCTACACCTTC. Translating gives CASSPDSNSYGYTF.

The chain joins TRBV18 to TRBJ1-1; 9 bases map to TRBD1. Losses at the gene ends were 3 bases for V and 5 bases for J; bases not matched to a gene: 1. This CDR3 spans 13 amino acids. Looked up from germline, CDR1 is KGHSH and CDR2 is LQKENI. The CDR3 loop reads CASSPTGGTEAFF. CDR3 DNA: TGTGCCAGCTCACCGACAGGGGGGACTGAAGCTTTCTTT.

The chain carries TRBV25-1 and TRBJ2-5; TRBD1 matches at 10 bases. Germline assignment: CDR1 MGHDK and CDR2 SYGVNS. CDR3 size: 15 residues. V shed 3 bases and J 5 bases; nucleotides not matched to a gene: 6. In DNA, the CDR3 is TGTGCCAGCAGTGATCCGGGACAGGGGCAGGAGACCCAGTACTTC. Protein: CASSDPGQGQETQYF.

J is TRBJ2-5 and V is TRBV11-2; possible D gene TRBD1, 7 bases. Per the germline V gene, CDR1 is SGHAT and CDR2 is FQNNGV. V lost 2 bases and J 4 bases, leaving 17 bases between the germline ends. This CDR3 has 16 residues. The CDR3 is CASSLRLRGAGETQYF. CDR3 in DNA: TGTGCCAGCAGCTTACGACTCAGGGGGGCGGGAGAGACCCAGTACTTC.

The chain uses TRBV5-1 and TRBJ2-1; 10 nucleotides agree with TRBD2. With V trimmed by 1 base and J by 3 bases, 4 bases remained unmatched. Germline-derived CDR1 and CDR2 are SGHRS and YFSETQ. The CDR3 extends over 16 amino acids. The CDR3 here is CASSLTSGIGYNEQFF. The CDR3 DNA reads as TGCGCCAGCAGCTTGACTAGCGGGATCGGCTACAATGAGCAGTTCTTC.

This chain uses TRBV10-3 with TRBJ2-3; TRBD1 aligns across 10 bases. Trimming took 3 bases from V and 2 from J; bases not matched to a gene: 8. Looked up from germline, CDR1 is ENHRY and CDR2 is SYGVKD. This CDR3 has 17 amino acids. DNA of the CDR3: TGTGCCATCAGTGAAGGGACAGGGGCCCTAGTCACAGATACGCAGTATTTT. It translates to CAISEGTGALVTDTQYF.

The chain joins TRBV9 to TRBJ1-3, with D unresolved. Germline V gene lookup returns CDR1 SGDLS and CDR2 YYNGEE. Deletions cut 0 bases from V and 2 bases from J, with 12 bases between. This CDR3 contains 16 residues. CDR3 residues: CASSVGGQITGNTIYF. CDR3 in DNA: TGTGCCAGCAGCGTAGGAGGGCAGATTACTGGAAACACCATATATTTT.

This clone was seen a handful of times. This chain uses TRBV7-9 with TRBJ2-7; TRBD1 aligns across 9 bases. CDR3 size: 15 residues. V dropped 5 bases and J dropped 5; count of bases not matched to a gene: 10. Germline CDR1 SEHNR, CDR2 FQNEAQ (reference sequence). CDR3 residues: CASSPGNRGLNEQYF. CDR3 DNA: TGTGCCAGCAGCCCCGGGAACAGGGGGCTTAACGAGCAGTACTTC.

This chain joins TRBV18 and TRBJ1-5; tentative D call: TRBD1 (5 bases). Trimming left V 3 bases short and J 4 bases short, with 13 bases between. CDR3 length equals 15 residues. Germline V gives CDR1 KGHSH, CDR2 LQKENI. DNA of the CDR3: TGTGCCAGCTCACCGTCAAAGGGGTTTAATCAGCCCCAGCATTTT. Protein product: CASSPSKGFNQPQHF.

The chain is built from TRBV10-2 and TRBJ2-2, with TRBD1 matching over 7 bases. V lost 6 bases to trimming and J lost 0 bases; unmatched junction nucleotides: 4. From germline, CDR1 is WSHSY and CDR2 SAAADI. This CDR3 region has 15 residues. CDR3: CASRDRVANTGELFF. The CDR3 bases are TGCGCCAGCAGAGACAGGGTCGCGAACACCGGGGAGCTGTTTTTT.

This clone appeared a single time. The chain employs TRBV5-1 and TRBJ1-6; D not resolved. V gave up 4 bases and J gave up 7 bases, with 15 bases separating them. The CDR3 contains 15 residues. In germline, CDR1 is SGHRS, CDR2 YFSETQ. CDR3 nucleotide sequence: TGCGCCAGCAGCCCTACCGAACAGATAAATTCACCCCTCCACTTT. This codes for CASSPTEQINSPLHF.

This sequence joins TRBV18 and TRBJ1-5; 7 bases are shared with TRBD1. The CDR3 has 16 amino acids. Germline CDR1 is KGHSH and CDR2 is LQKENI. The V gene end was trimmed by 3 bases and the J gene end by 0 bases; junction bases not matched to a gene: 5. CDR3 coding DNA: TGTGCCAGCTCACCGAGGGGACAGTATAGCAATCAGCCCCAGCATTTT. Translating gives CASSPRGQYSNQPQHF.

The genes are TRBV9 and TRBJ1-1; no clear D gene. This CDR3 region has 13 residues. Germline V CDR1 and CDR2: SGDLS, YYNGEE. V gave up 3 bases and J gave up 5 bases, with 11 bases separating them. In DNA form, the CDR3 reads TGTGCCAGCAGCGGAGCTCGGGGTACTGAAGCTTTCTTT. Translating gives CASSGARGTEAFF.

In DNA form, the CDR3 reads TGTGCCAGCTCACTCGGGACTAACTATGGCTACACCTTC. This codes for CASSLGTNYGYTF. The rearrangement uses TRBV18 and TRBJ1-2; D not certain. Germline V lookup: CDR1 KGHSH, CDR2 LQKENI. Trimming cost V 4 bases and J 0 bases, with 6 bases left between them. The CDR3 is 13 amino acids.

The V call is TRBV4-3, the J call TRBJ2-1; 13 bases agree with TRBD2. Germline trimming cut 3 bases from V and 9 bases from J; bases unmatched to any gene: 14. Germline V CDR1 and CDR2: LGHNA, YSLEER. This CDR3 contains 18 residues. CDR3 DNA: TGCGCCAGCAGCCATAGACAAAGACGGACTAGCGGGAGAATTGAGCAGTTCTTC. It codes for CASSHRQRRTSGRIEQFF.

J is TRBJ2-7 and V is TRBV6-2 or TRBV6-3; D gene uncertain. Germline V gene sequence: CDR1 MNHEY, CDR2 SVGEGT. CDR3 length: 14 amino acids. V was cut by 4 bases and J by 2 bases, with 12 bases left in between. DNA for the CDR3: TGTGCCAGCAGTTCAGGATCCAGCCCCTACGAGCAGTACTTC. Protein sequence: CASSSGSSPYEQYF.

The J gene is TRBJ2-4, the V gene TRBV4-2; 8 bases fit TRBD1. The CDR3 covers 15 residues. The V gene's germline CDR1 is LGHNA and CDR2 YNFKEQ. The V and J ends lost 0 bases and 8 bases, in that order; junction bases with no gene match: 6. The CDR3 coding sequence is TGTGCCAGCAGCCAAGATTCGGACAGGGCGTACATTCAGTACTTC. Protein product: CASSQDSDRAYIQYF.

This chain links TRBV5-6 with TRBJ2-3; tentatively, D is TRBD2 (5 bases). The CDR3 contains 14 residues. The V end lost 3 bases, the J end lost 2 bases, and 10 bases lay between the germline ends. Germline V gene sequence: CDR1 SGHDT, CDR2 YYEEEE. The CDR3 region has the DNA TGTGCCAGCAGCTCCCTAGCCCACACAGATACGCAGTATTTT. This translates into CASSSLAHTDTQYF. The complete variable domain, with remaining parts taken from reference TRBV5-6 and TRBJ2-3, reads DAGVTQSPTHLIKTRGQQVTLRCSPKSGHDTVSWYQQALGQGPQFIFQYYEEEERQRGNFPDRFSGHQFPNYSSELNVNALLLGDSALYLCASSSLAHTDTQYFGPGTRLTVL.